A selection of T cell receptor beta chains follows, all from one sample in a study of radiotherapy plus CTLA-4 blockade in lung cancer. The protocol was immunoSEQ multiplex PCR, while the TCRdb copy is restricted to in-frame clones and leaves out a portion. The sample yields some 110,000 clones, nearly 80% seen once. The sample in question was peripheral blood, obtained from a patient treated with radiotherapy plus ipilimumab. The receptors come from a human donor with non-small cell lung cancer who had a partial response to radiotherapy plus ipilimumab. Both conserved end residues are part of each CDR3. A D gene is named only where the DNA matches it firmly. Size is omitted from some rows. Given values are once, few, many or a class for expanded clones.

TRBJ2-1	once	TRBD2	TRBV5-4	TGTGCCAGCAGCTTGGCCGGCGGGAGGGCCTACAATGAGCAGTTCTTC	CASSLAGGRAYNEQFF
TRBJ1-4	few	-	TRBV6-1	TGTGCCAGCAGTTGGACTGGTAAAGAAAAACTGTTTTTT	CASSWTGKEKLFF
TRBJ2-1	-	TRBD1	TRBV7-2	TGTGCCAGCAGCGGAGGACCGGGACAGGGGTTAAACAATGAGCAGTTCTTC	CASSGGPGQGLNNEQFF
TRBJ2-1	-	-	TRBV4-1	TGCGCCAGCAGCCAAGCCAGGGGCTTTGAGCAGTTCTTC	CASSQARGFEQFF
TRBJ1-1	-	-	TRBV21-1	TGTGCCAGCAGCAGAAGACTATGTGGAGACACTGAAGCTTTCTTT	CASSRRLCGDTEAFF
TRBJ1-1	-	TRBD1	TRBV5-3	TGTGCCAGAAGCTTGGTTCCGGGTTTTAAGGGGGCCGAGTACACTGAAGCTTTCTTT	CARSLVPGFKGAEYTEAFF
TRBJ2-5	-	-	TRBV29-1	TGCAGCGTTGAACCGCCAGGGGCAGAGACCCAGTACTTC	CSVEPPGAETQYF
TRBJ1-6	-	TRBD1	TRBV5-1	TGCGCCAGCAGCGCAGGGGGGAGCTCCTATAATTCACCCCTCCACTTT	CASSAGGSSYNSPLHF
TRBJ1-5	-	-	TRBV5-1	TGCGCCAGCAGCTTGGACGGGAGAGGCAATCAGCCCCAGCATTTT	CASSLDGRGNQPQHF
TRBJ1-1	few	TRBD1	TRBV6-5	TGTGCCAGCAGTTACTCGTTAACAGGGGGCACTGAAGCTTTCTTT	CASSYSLTGGTEAFF
TRBJ1-2	-	TRBD1	TRBV4-3	TGCGCCAGCAGCAAGCAAAGACAGGGGAACCCTAATGGCTACACCTTC	CASSKQRQGNPNGYTF
TRBJ2-1	-	-	TRBV4-1	TGCGCCAGCAGCCAAGATAGGGGCCGATACAATGAGCAGTTCTTC	CASSQDRGRYNEQFF
TRBJ2-6	-	-	TRBV28	TGTGCCAGCAGCATCACAGGGATTGGGGCCAACGTCCTGACTTTC	CASSITGIGANVLTF
TRBJ2-5	few	TRBD1	TRBV6-1	TGTGCCAGCAGTTCAGGGGGCACCGGAGAGACCCAGTACTTC	CASSSGGTGETQYF
TRBJ2-6	-	-	TRBV6-6	TGTGCCAGCGGGCCGACAGGATCTGGGGCCAACGTCCTGACTTTC	CASGPTGSGANVLTF
TRBJ1-2	-	-	TRBV25-1	TGTGCCAGCAGCCCCGCAAGCGTAGGCGATGGCTACACCTTC	CASSPASVGDGYTF
TRBJ1-6	-	TRBD1	TRBV28	TGTGCCAGCAGCTTCAGGGGGCGTGGTTCACCCCTCCACTTT	CASSFRGRGSPLHF
TRBJ2-5	-	TRBD2	TRBV28	TGTGCCAGCAGTTTCCCCCGAACGGGAGGGCCGGAGACCCAGTACTTC	CASSFPRTGGPETQYF
TRBJ2-1	-	-	TRBV5-4	TGTGCCAGCAGCTTACTAGGGAGACTATACAATGAGCAGTTCTTC	CASSLLGRLYNEQFF
TRBJ1-3	-	-	TRBV6-1	TGTGCCAGCACCCGTATTTTTTCTAACACCATATATTTT	CASTRIFSNTIYF
TRBJ1-6	once	-	TRBV6-5	TGTGCCAGCAGCCGAAGGACAAATAATAATTCACCCCTCCACTTT	CASSRRTNNNSPLHF
TRBJ2-5	-	-	TRBV7-2	TGTGCCAGCAGCCCGGCGTGGGGGCGGAAAGAGAGCCAGTACTTC	CASSPAWGRKESQYF
TRBJ1-6	-	TRBD1	TRBV6-6	TGTGCCAGCACCCTGACAGGGGGGAGTTCACCCCTCCACTTT	CASTLTGGSSPLHF
TRBJ1-3	few	-	TRBV6-1	TGTGCCAGCAGTGATAGGAGGGAGCTTGGAAACACCATATATTTT	CASSDRRELGNTIYF
TRBJ1-1	-	TRBD1	TRBV5-1	TGCGCCAGCAGCTTGGGTGACAGGGGGCGTGAAGCTTTCTTT	CASSLGDRGREAFF
TRBJ2-3	-	-	TRBV19	TGTGCCAGTAGGGCGACAGGGAGGTGGACAGATACGCAGTATTTT	CASRATGRWTDTQYF
TRBJ1-1	few	-	TRBV18	TGTGCCAGCTCACCACCTAGAACGGTGAACACTGAAGCTTTCTTT	CASSPPRTVNTEAFF
TRBJ1-1	-	TRBD1	TRBV6-1	TGTGCCAGCAGTGATTTGTTAGGGACAGGAGTGACTTTCTTT	CASSDLLGTGVTFF
TRBJ1-1	-	-	TRBV6-1	TGTGCCAGCAGTGAAGCGCTTGGGGGCGTCGGCACTGAAGCTTTCTTT	CASSEALGGVGTEAFF
TRBJ2-1	-	-	TRBV4-3	TGCGCCAGCAGCCCCCAGGGAAGCTCCTACAATGAGCAGTTCTTC	CASSPQGSSYNEQFF
TRBJ1-1	-	TRBD1	TRBV15	TGTGCCACCAGCAGTCACCGGGACAGGGGATCGGGAACTGAAGCTTTCTTT	CATSSHRDRGSGTEAFF
TRBJ2-1	once	TRBD2	TRBV4-1	TGCGCCAGCAGCCAAGAGGCTAGCGGGATAGGCGAGCAGTTCTTC	CASSQEASGIGEQFF
TRBJ1-2	-	-	TRBV28	TGTGCCAGCAGCCGGGGTAGAAGAGGGTCGTATGGCTACACCTTC	CASSRGRRGSYGYTF
TRBJ1-6	-	-	TRBV5-1	TGCGCCAGCAGCCTGGAGCAGGGAAATTCACCCCTCCACTTT	CASSLEQGNSPLHF
TRBJ2-3	-	TRBD2	TRBV6-5	TGTGCCAGCAGTGGGCTAGCGGGAGTCACAGATACGCAGTATTTT	CASSGLAGVTDTQYF
TRBJ2-3	-	-	TRBV4-1	TGCGCCAGCAGCGGACTGACAAGCACAGATACGCAGTATTTT	CASSGLTSTDTQYF
TRBJ1-2	few	TRBD1	TRBV6-5	TGTGCCAGCAGCCCAACGGACAGGGGCCCCGGGGGCTACACCTTC	CASSPTDRGPGGYTF
TRBJ2-7	-	-	TRBV5-5	TGTGCCAGCAGCTTGGAAGGGGGACGGGGCTACGAGCAGTACTTC	CASSLEGGRGYEQYF
TRBJ2-7	-	TRBD1	TRBV28	TGTGCCAGCAGTTTAACGGGGACAGGGCCAATCTACGAGCAGTACTTC	CASSLTGTGPIYEQYF
TRBJ1-2	-	TRBD1	TRBV18	TGTGCCAGCTCACCCCAAGGAACAGGGGGCAGCATTTCGGGCTACACCTTC	CASSPQGTGGSISGYTF